The rows below give T cell receptor beta chains drawn from one sample of a study of T cells in Graves' hyperthyroidism and ophthalmopathy. TCRdb used MiXCR to reprocess the multiplex PCR reads, holding one entry per CDR3 protein. This table has a few hundred thousand distinct CDR3 sequences, approximately 15% appearing once. The sequencing input was blood. These receptors were taken from a middle-aged woman with Graves' ophthalmopathy. Both conserved end residues are trimmed from each CDR3.

J: TRBJ2-5
V: TRBV28
CDR3: ASSLGTGALYQETQY

J: TRBJ2-7
V: TRBV27
CDR3: ASRGAATSYEQY

J: TRBJ2-1
V: TRBV6-6
CDR3: ASSYRGSGLSYNEQF

J: TRBJ2-7
V: TRBV7-9
CDR3: ASSLEPGRGSYEQY

J: TRBJ1-3
V: TRBV30
CDR3: AWTEANSGNTIY

J: TRBJ1-1
V: TRBV10-3
CDR3: AIGSLNTEAF

J: TRBJ2-5
V: TRBV11-2
CDR3: ASSSLEDRVRETQY

J: TRBJ2-6
V: TRBV18
CDR3: ASSPSRQGGSGANVLT

J: TRBJ2-6
V: TRBV18
CDR3: ASSDGGTGANVLT

J: TRBJ2-1
V: TRBV7-9
CDR3: ASSPRPISYNEQF

J: TRBJ2-1
V: TRBV11-2
CDR3: ASSLPGLAEYNEQF

J: TRBJ2-1
V: TRBV5-1
CDR3: ASSTGGGVYNEQF

J: TRBJ2-3
V: TRBV29-1
CDR3: SVGSGSTDTQY

J: TRBJ2-5
V: TRBV14
CDR3: ASSQDLAGETQY

J: TRBJ1-6
V: TRBV2
CDR3: ASSELLYNSPLH

J: TRBJ2-7
V: TRBV2
CDR3: ASKAGDSYEQY

J: TRBJ1-4
V: TRBV12-3/TRBV12-4
CDR3: ASTIGQGAGEKLF

J: TRBJ2-1
V: TRBV3-1
CDR3: ASSKRLSPSNEQF

J: TRBJ1-1
V: TRBV9
CDR3: ASSGGKVNTEAF

J: TRBJ1-5
V: TRBV2
CDR3: ASSDTGNQPQH

J: TRBJ2-5
V: TRBV2
CDR3: AGKTSGRPMYEETQY

J: TRBJ1-5
V: TRBV6-1
CDR3: ASSPTGGFGANQPQH

J: TRBJ2-7
V: TRBV12-3/TRBV12-4
CDR3: ASSPEFPYEQY

J: TRBJ2-5
V: TRBV6-2/TRBV6-3
CDR3: ASSYAGVQETQY

J: TRBJ2-3
V: TRBV28
CDR3: ASRTTRGFRDRGKNTQY

J: TRBJ2-7
V: TRBV2
CDR3: ASSRTAGEDEQY

J: TRBJ1-1
V: TRBV28
CDR3: ASSPRGGTGTEAF

J: TRBJ2-1
V: TRBV30
CDR3: AWSTGTGRNEQF

J: TRBJ1-1
V: TRBV7-2
CDR3: ASSFEGMNTEAF

J: TRBJ2-2
V: TRBV28
CDR3: ASSSRNTGELF

J: TRBJ1-1
V: TRBV2
CDR3: ASSGWDRAALEAF

J: TRBJ2-1
V: TRBV19
CDR3: ASSIWRHGGQGYNEQF

J: TRBJ2-7
V: TRBV7-9
CDR3: ASSSSHYEQY

J: TRBJ2-1
V: TRBV2
CDR3: ASSENGYEQF

J: TRBJ2-7
V: TRBV7-9
CDR3: ASSHFQGTYEQY

J: TRBJ1-3
V: TRBV6-1
CDR3: ASSEARGGVTGNTIY

J: TRBJ2-3
V: TRBV12-3/TRBV12-4
CDR3: ASSSGTGKKGDTQY

J: TRBJ1-5
V: TRBV6-2/TRBV6-3
CDR3: ASTPQDGGGQPQH

J: TRBJ2-4
V: TRBV2
CDR3: ASSVAGAKNIQY

J: TRBJ1-5
V: TRBV19
CDR3: ASSTTGGNQPQH

J: TRBJ2-6
V: TRBV5-1
CDR3: ASSQQPGGTGANVLT

J: TRBJ1-5
V: TRBV12-3/TRBV12-4
CDR3: ASSFGRNNQPQH

J: TRBJ2-1
V: TRBV5-4
CDR3: ASIIPGLAGDEQF

J: TRBJ2-7
V: TRBV10-3
CDR3: AIQGQAFYEQY